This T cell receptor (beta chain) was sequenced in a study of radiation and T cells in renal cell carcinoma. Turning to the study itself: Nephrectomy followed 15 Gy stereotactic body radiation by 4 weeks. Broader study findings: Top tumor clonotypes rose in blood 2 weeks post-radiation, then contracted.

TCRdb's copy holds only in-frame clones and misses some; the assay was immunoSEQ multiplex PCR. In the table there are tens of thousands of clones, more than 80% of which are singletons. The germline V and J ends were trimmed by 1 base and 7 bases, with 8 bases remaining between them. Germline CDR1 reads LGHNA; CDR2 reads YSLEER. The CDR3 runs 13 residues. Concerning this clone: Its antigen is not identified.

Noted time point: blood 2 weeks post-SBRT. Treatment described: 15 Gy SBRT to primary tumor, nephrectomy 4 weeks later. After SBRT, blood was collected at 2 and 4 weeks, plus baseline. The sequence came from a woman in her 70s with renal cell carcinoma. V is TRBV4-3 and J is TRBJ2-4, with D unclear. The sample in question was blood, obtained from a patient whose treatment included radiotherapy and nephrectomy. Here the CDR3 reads CASSQGIRNIQYF. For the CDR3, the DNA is TGCGCCAGCAGCCAAGGTATCAGGAACATTCAGTACTTC.